This entry lists 14 T cell receptor beta chains sequenced from one sample in a study of neurological immune-mediated disorders. TCRdb ran MiXCR on the 5' RACE reads and lists one entry per CDR3 protein. Found here are about 36,000 distinct CDR3 sequences, over 8.5% of them singletons; the top ten hold nearly 4%. Time point here: technical triplicate 1. The sample comprised PBMCs. Every receptor here comes from a man in his 60s with HTLV-1-associated myelopathy (HAM/TSP).

This clonotype was detected many times. The chain has TRBV24-1 and TRBJ2-1; 8 bases line up with TRBD2. The CDR3 contains 16 residues. Germline CDR1 is KGHDR and CDR2 is SFDVKD. V trimming: 5 bases; J trimming: 2 bases; junction bases outside the gene matches: 7. CDR3 amino acids: CATSGTGTRPYNEQFF. The CDR3 DNA is TGTGCCACCAGTGGGACCGGGACTAGACCCTACAATGAGCAGTTCTTC.

This clonotype was detected ten times or more. At one boundary the junction diverges from the germline segment, which might be a read error. V usage is TRBV19 and J usage is TRBJ2-1; D is undetermined. Germline CDR1 reads LNHDA; CDR2 reads SQIVND (reference sequence). This CDR3 spans 14 amino acids. The CDR3 here is CASSIDHAQNGQFF. Here the CDR3 DNA reads TGTGCCAGTAGTATAGATCACGCCCAAAATGGGCAGTTCTTC. Variable domain in full (rest from reference TRBV19 and TRBJ2-1): DGGITQSPKYLFRKEGQNVTLSCEQNLNHDAMYWYRQDPGQGLRLIYYSQIVNDFQKGDIAEGYSVSREKKESFPLTVTSAQKNPTAFYLCASSIDHAQNGQFFGPGTRLTVL.

This clonotype was observed many times. This chain connects TRBV20-1 to TRBJ2-6, with D possibly TRBD1 on 6 matching bases. Germline assignment: CDR1 DFQATT and CDR2 SNEGSKA (reference sequence). Trimming shortened V by 7 bases and J by 3 bases, and 13 bases separated the two germline ends. The CDR3 covers 14 residues. The CDR3 sequence is CSVTRGGGANVLTF. Here the CDR3 DNA reads TGCAGTGTAACCAGGGGCGGTGGGGCCAACGTCCTGACTTTC.

This clonotype was observed at least ten times. The chain carries TRBV10-3 and TRBJ2-7; 9 bases map to TRBD2. V lost 6 bases, J lost 6 bases, and 15 bases stayed unmatched. The CDR3 is 16 residues long. Germline V CDR1 and CDR2: ENHRY, SYGVKD. Here the CDR3 reads CAISQPGGAGGSEQYF. Written as DNA, the CDR3 is TGTGCCATCAGCCAACCAGGGGGAGCGGGAGGTTCCGAGCAGTACTTC.

This clonotype is labeled medium-sized. The chain joins TRBV20-1 to TRBJ1-6; no clear D gene. Germline lookup yields CDR1 DFQATT and CDR2 SNEGSKA (reference sequence). V lost 0 bases and J lost 0, with 9 bases in between. The CDR3 runs to 16 residues. CDR3 coding DNA: TGCAGTGCTAGAGATGAACCGAGCTCCTATAATTCACCCCTCCACTTT. Translation gives CSARDEPSSYNSPLHF.

Many counts were recorded for this clonotype. The rearrangement uses TRBV7-9 and TRBJ1-4; 7 bases are a match to TRBD1. Looked up from germline, CDR1 is SEHNR and CDR2 is FQNEAQ (reference sequence). The CDR3 is 15 amino acids. With V trimmed by 5 bases and J by 8 bases, 11 bases remained unmatched. The DNA for the CDR3 is TGTGCCAGCAGCCCCCCCCGAGACAGGGACGAAAAACTGTTTTTT. Residues: CASSPPRDRDEKLFF.

This clonotype was seen repeatedly, ten times or more. CDR3 region: CASSDAPRGGANVLTF. The CDR3 nucleotides are TGCGCCAGCAGTGACGCGCCACGGGGGGGGGCCAACGTCCTGACTTTC. This chain links TRBV10-2 with TRBJ2-6, with D tentatively TRBD2 (6 bases). The CDR3 consists of 16 residues. Germline V gene sequence: CDR1 WSHSY, CDR2 SAAADI. V was shortened by 3 bases and J by 4 bases, with 13 bases between the two germline ends.

To note about this clonotype: A read error may explain this, as a much larger clone is one base away. This likely comes from a read error, as the CDR3 has no conserved phenylalanine or tryptophan at its end. The CDR3 is CASSYLAKNIQYS. The CDR3 region has the DNA TGTGCCAGCAGTTACCTAGCCAAAAACATTCAGTACTCC. J is TRBJ2-4 and V is TRBV6-2 or TRBV6-3; D remains unclear. The V gene lost 2 bases and the J gene lost 0 bases, with 2 bases spanning the gap. The CDR3 loop spans 13 amino acids. Germline CDR1 and CDR2: MNHEY and SVGEGT.

This clonotype came up many times. This sequence joins TRBV5-8 and TRBJ2-1; TRBD1 matches 11 bases. The trim removed 4 bases at V and 4 bases at J, leaving 7 bases unmatched. From germline, CDR1 is SGHTS and CDR2 YDEGEE. CDR3 length: 16 residues. CDR3 region: CASSPLRDRGYNEQFF. The CDR3 region has the DNA TGTGCCAGCAGCCCGCTCCGGGACAGGGGGTACAATGAGCAGTTCTTC.

This clonotype showed up just a few times. This chain uses TRBV5-1 with TRBJ2-3; perhaps TRBD1 as D (6 bases). CDR1 is SGHRS and CDR2 is YFSETQ in the germline V gene. This CDR3 is 15 amino acids long. The V end was cut by 4 bases, the J end by 0 bases, with 12 bases between. The CDR3 reads CASSPGVSSTDTQYF. In DNA form, the CDR3 reads TGCGCCAGCAGCCCAGGGGTTTCTAGCACAGATACGCAGTATTTT.

Concerning this clonotype: Sequence at one end of the junction differs from germline and may be a read error. This chain uses TRBV12-3 or TRBV12-4 with TRBJ2-7; no reliable D call. This CDR3 has 12 amino acids. CDR3 nucleotides: TGTTCCAGCAGTTTATGGGGTTACGAGCAGTACTTC. This encodes CSSSLWGYEQYF.

For this clonotype: A read error may be the cause here, since a much bigger clone is one base away. The conserved final phenylalanine or tryptophan is absent from the CDR3, which likely points to a read error. The chain is built from TRBV5-6 and TRBJ2-1; 7 nucleotides agree with TRBD1. The CDR3 is 17 residues long. With 0 bases clipped from V and 5 bases from J, the junction kept 11 bases outside the gene matches. Germline V gives CDR1 SGHDT, CDR2 YYEEEE. CDR3 loop: CASSLEGQGVYDNEQFL. DNA for the CDR3: TGTGCCAGCAGCTTGGAGGGCCAGGGGGTATACGACAATGAGCAGTTCTTA.

This clonotype was seen ten or more times. The rearrangement uses TRBV14 and TRBJ2-7; TRBD2 is a possible D gene (6 bases). From germline, CDR1 is SGHDN and CDR2 FVKESK. The V gene lost 0 bases and the J gene lost 4 bases, with 16 bases spanning the gap. The CDR3 has 16 residues. CDR3 loop: CASSQDSGGTPYEQYF. The CDR3 DNA follows: TGTGCCAGCAGCCAAGATAGCGGTGGAACTCCTTACGAGCAGTACTTC.

Many counts were recorded for this clonotype. Written as DNA, the CDR3 is TGTGCCAGCAGCATCGGACGGATGAACACTGAAGCTTTCTTT. The encoded protein is CASSIGRMNTEAFF. The chain combines TRBV11-2 with TRBJ1-1, with D hard to call. This CDR3 is 14 amino acids long. Trimming took off 5 bases at V and 0 bases at J, with 10 bases between the two ends. Germline loops: CDR1 SGHAT, CDR2 FQNNGV.